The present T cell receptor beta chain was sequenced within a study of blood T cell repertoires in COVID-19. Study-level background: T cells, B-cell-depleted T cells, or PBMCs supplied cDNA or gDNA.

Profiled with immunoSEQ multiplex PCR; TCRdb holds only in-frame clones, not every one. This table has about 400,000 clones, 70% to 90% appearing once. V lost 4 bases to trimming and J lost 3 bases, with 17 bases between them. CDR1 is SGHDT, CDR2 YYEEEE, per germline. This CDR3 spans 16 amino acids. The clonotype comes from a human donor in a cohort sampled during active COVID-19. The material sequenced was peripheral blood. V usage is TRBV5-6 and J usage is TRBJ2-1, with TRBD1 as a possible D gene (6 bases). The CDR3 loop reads CASSPRGFRGYNEQFF. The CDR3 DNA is TGTGCCAGCAGCCCGCGTGGGTTCAGGGGCTACAATGAGCAGTTCTTC.